This passage covers 2 T cell receptor beta chains from one sample sequenced in a study of shared clonotypes between healthy human individuals. Some clones are missing from TCRdb's copy, which holds only in-frame ones; the method was immunoSEQ multiplex PCR. The table records a few hundred thousand clones, around four fifths of them present only once. The sequenced sample consisted of memory CD4+ T cells sorted from blood. Documented subset: CD45RA-negative fraction. All receptors derive from a man aged 30 to 39 in good health.

The rearrangement uses TRBV5-5 and TRBJ2-7; TRBD2 matches 8 bases. Per germline, CDR1 SGHKS and CDR2 YYEKEE (reference sequence). Trimming cost V 4 bases and J 6 bases; bases outside gene matches: 6. This CDR3 has 13 residues. The DNA of the CDR3 is TGTGCCAGCAGCCGGGAGGGCCGGTTCGAGCAGTACTTC. This encodes CASSREGRFEQYF.

A note on this clone: Other DNA sequences in the sample encode the same CDR3. The chain combines TRBV7-2 with TRBJ1-4; 7 bases are shared with TRBD1. Germline V gene data show CDR1 as SGHTA and CDR2 as FQGNSA. With V trimmed by 4 bases and J by 3 bases, 5 bases remained unmatched. The CDR3 contains 15 residues. In DNA form, the CDR3 reads TGTGCCAGCAGCTCCCAGACAGGGCCTAATGAAAAACTGTTTTTT. Translated: CASSSQTGPNEKLFF.